This T cell receptor beta chain was sequenced in a study of shared clonotypes between healthy human individuals. Of note for this clone: Its antigen is not identified.

Some clones are missing from TCRdb's copy, which holds only in-frame ones; the method was immunoSEQ multiplex PCR. The data hold around 1.6 million clones, with under 99% observed a single time. Study-wide findings and caveats: In having few donors, the study represented limited genetic and exposure-history diversity. Several donors had 4% to 5% of their naive CD4 clonotypes in common.

Source material: naive CD4+ T cells sorted from blood. Subset: CD45RA+ positively selected. The sequence came from a young man in good health.

The CDR3 loop is CASSRTDRGRYEQYF. CDR3 nucleotides: TGTGCCAGCAGCCGGACAGACAGGGGAAGGTACGAGCAGTACTTC. The rearrangement joins TRBV5-4 to TRBJ2-7, with 8 bases identical to TRBD1. V was pared by 4 bases and J by 4 bases, with 10 bases of the junction left unmatched. CDR1 and CDR2 from the germline V gene are SGHNT and YYREEE (reference sequence). CDR3 length equals 15 residues. Full variable domain (missing parts from reference TRBV5-4 and TRBJ2-7): ETGVTQSPTHLIKTRGQQVTLRCSSQSGHNTVSWYQQALGQGPQFIFQYYREEENGRGNFPPRFSGLQFPNYSSELNVNALELDDSALYLCASSRTDRGRYEQYFGPGTRLTVT.